This TCR beta chain was retrieved from a study of T cell responses to AZD1222 COVID-19 vaccine. Findings and limits, study-wide: Spike-specific TCR breadth and depth grew following two AZD1222 doses.

Data came from immunoSEQ multiplex PCR; TCRdb stores just in-frame clones and leaves some out. The sample lists fewer than 150,000 clones; roughly 93% were seen once. Worth noting for this clone: Its specificity is not known.

The sequencing here drew on peripheral blood, taken 28 days after the second AZD1222 dose. The origin of this receptor is an adult who received the AZD1222 COVID-19 vaccine.

The CDR3 DNA is TGTGCCAGCAGCAATGACAGGGTCGGCTATGGCTACACCTTC. Its translation: CASSNDRVGYGYTF. V gene TRBV5-8 combines with J gene TRBJ1-2, with 7 bases aligning to TRBD1. The length of the CDR3 is 14 residues. V was pared by 4 bases and J by 4 bases, with 7 bases of the junction left unmatched. Germline loops: CDR1 SGHTS, CDR2 YDEGEE.